Presented here are 21 T cell receptor beta chains from one specimen sequenced in a study of blood T cell repertoires in COVID-19. Measured with immunoSEQ multiplex PCR; TCRdb has only the in-frame clones, and not every one. The sample lists nearly 350,000 clones, more than 85% occurring once. The specimen was PBMCs or T cells enriched from blood (not recorded which). The receptor set was obtained from a woman aged 30 to 39 who had recovered from COVID-19.

The chain employs TRBV5-1 and TRBJ1-1, with a tentative D call TRBD1 (6 bases). The CDR3 spans 14 residues. V gave up 4 bases and J gave up 2 bases, with 12 bases separating them. The germline V gene has CDR1 SGHRS and CDR2 YFSETQ. The CDR3 bases are TGCGCCAGCAGCCCACAGGGAACTAACACTGAAGCTTTCTTT. Its translation is CASSPQGTNTEAFF.

This chain connects TRBV9 to TRBJ2-1; 14 bases line up with TRBD2. The germline CDR1 and CDR2 sequences are SGDLS and YYNGEE. The CDR3 spans 15 residues. The trim removed 4 bases at V and 9 bases at J, leaving 6 bases unmatched. This chain's CDR3 is CASSLRLAGGAEQFF. As DNA, the CDR3 is TGTGCCAGCAGCTTGCGACTAGCGGGGGGGGCTGAGCAGTTCTTC. The full variable domain, completed using reference TRBV9 and TRBJ2-1, is DSGVTQTPKHLITATGQRVTLRCSPRSGDLSVYWYQQSLDQGLQFLIQYYNGEERAKGNILERFSAQQFPDLHSELNLSSLELGDSALYFCASSLRLAGGAEQFFGPGTRLTVL.

The chain recombines TRBV5-4 with TRBJ2-7; TRBD2 aligns across 8 bases. The V segment lost 2 bases and the J segment 5 bases; nucleotides outside the gene matches: 12. This CDR3 region has 16 residues. Germline V CDR1 and CDR2: SGHNT, YYREEE (reference sequence). The DNA for the CDR3 is TGTGCCAGCAGCTTCAGACTAGCGCCTCCCTCGGACGAGCAGTACTTC. It specifies CASSFRLAPPSDEQYF.

The rearrangement uses TRBV6-1 and TRBJ1-2; D call uncertain. The CDR3 runs to 16 residues. CDR1 is MNHNS, CDR2 SASEGT, per germline. V was clipped by 4 bases and J by 0 bases, with 15 bases between them. The DNA of the CDR3 is TGTGCCAGCAGTGGGGCCTCGGCTGTAACTAACTATGGCTACACCTTC. This translates into CASSGASAVTNYGYTF.

The chain combines TRBV19 with TRBJ1-3; unclear D gene. The CDR3 is 13 residues long. The germline V and J ends were trimmed by 7 bases and 0 bases, with 7 bases remaining between them. The germline CDR1 and CDR2 sequences are LNHDA and SQIVND (reference sequence). CDR3 sequence reads: CASTWSSGNTIYF. In DNA, the CDR3 is TGTGCCAGTACTTGGAGCTCTGGAAACACCATATATTTT.

V is TRBV4-1 and J is TRBJ2-7, with 10 bases that match TRBD2. V gave up 3 bases and J gave up 2 bases; unmatched junction bases: 4. The CDR3 spans 15 residues. The germline V gene encodes CDR1 MGHRA and CDR2 YSYEKL. The chain's CDR3 is CASSQSAGGPYEQYF. The CDR3 bases are TGCGCCAGCAGCCAGTCAGCGGGGGGGCCCTACGAGCAGTACTTC.

This sequence joins TRBV6-5 and TRBJ1-3, with 7 bases matching TRBD1. Germline loops: CDR1 MNHEY, CDR2 SVGAGI. This CDR3 is 14 amino acids long. The V gene end was trimmed by 10 bases and the J gene end by 0 bases; junction bases not matched to a gene: 6. DNA for the CDR3: TGTGCCACCTCGGACAGGTACTCTGGAAACACCATATATTTT. Translating gives CATSDRYSGNTIYF.

The chain couples TRBV6-1 to TRBJ1-2; 11 bases line up with TRBD1. J was trimmed by 5 bases and V by 3 bases; bases with no gene match: 5. Germline V gene lookup returns CDR1 MNHNS and CDR2 SASEGT. The CDR3 runs to 15 residues. CDR3 DNA: TGTGCCAGCAGTGAGGACAGGGGGCTAAGGTATGGCTACACCTTC. It codes for CASSEDRGLRYGYTF.

The J gene is TRBJ1-1, the V gene TRBV5-1, with a tentative D call TRBD1 (6 bases). CDR3 length equals 13 residues. Between the trimmed V and J ends, which lost 4 bases and 4 bases, there was a span of 11 bases. Per the germline V gene, CDR1 is SGHRS and CDR2 is YFSETQ. The CDR3 region is CASSEAGATEAFF. In DNA, the CDR3 is TGCGCCAGCAGCGAAGCAGGGGCCACTGAAGCTTTCTTT.

The chain carries TRBV5-6 and TRBJ2-7, with 9 bases identical to TRBD1. Germline V gene data show CDR1 as SGHDT and CDR2 as YYEEEE. CDR3 length: 13 residues. Trimming removed 0 bases from V and 10 bases from J; junction bases left unmatched: 5. CDR3 in amino acids: CASSLGGQGAQYF. The CDR3 nucleotides are TGTGCCAGCAGCTTGGGGGGACAGGGTGCACAGTACTTC.

V is TRBV7-2 and J is TRBJ2-7, with D tentatively TRBD1 (6 bases). Germline assignment: CDR1 SGHTA and CDR2 FQGNSA. The V end was cut by 6 bases, the J end by 5 bases, with 20 bases between. The CDR3 sequence is 15 residues long. The CDR3 nucleotides read TGTGCCAGCAGTCAGAGGGGGACAACTATTCACGAGCAGTACTTC. Its protein is CASSQRGTTIHEQYF. Complete variable domain (other parts from reference TRBV7-2 and TRBJ2-7): GAGVSQSPSNKVTEKGKDVELRCDPISGHTALYWYRQSLGQGLEFLIYFQGNSAPDKSGLPSDRFSAERTGGSVSTLTIQRTQQEDSAVYLCASSQRGTTIHEQYFGPGTRLTVT.

The genes are TRBV2 and TRBJ1-1, with D tentatively TRBD1 (5 bases). V dropped 4 bases and J dropped 0 bases, with 6 bases sitting between them. The CDR3 consists of 13 residues. Germline lookup yields CDR1 SNHLY and CDR2 FYNNEI. CDR3 coding DNA: TGTGCCAGCAGTGGACAGTTGAACACTGAAGCTTTCTTT. Protein sequence: CASSGQLNTEAFF.

V gene TRBV5-4 combines with J gene TRBJ2-5, with TRBD2 matching 14 bases. The V gene end was trimmed by 2 bases and the J gene end by 5 bases; junction bases not matched to a gene: 17. In germline, CDR1 is SGHNT, CDR2 YYREEE (reference sequence). CDR3 length: 20 residues. The CDR3 DNA follows: TGTGCCAGCAGCTTCGGACTAGCGGGGGGACGACCGACTTTCTTGGAGACCCAGTACTTC. This gives the protein CASSFGLAGGRPTFLETQYF.

CDR3 loop: CASSLGAGGTNEKLFF. The CDR3 region has the DNA TGCGCCAGCAGCTTGGGTGCGGGGGGCACTAATGAAAAACTGTTTTTT. The rearrangement links TRBV5-1 to TRBJ1-4; perhaps TRBD1 as D (6 bases). The CDR3 totals 16 residues. The V gene lost 0 bases and the J gene lost 2 bases, with 11 bases spanning the gap. From germline, CDR1 is SGHRS and CDR2 YFSETQ.

This rearrangement joins TRBV25-1 to TRBJ2-2; a possible D gene is TRBD1 (6 bases). The CDR3 covers 15 residues. The germline V gene has CDR1 MGHDK and CDR2 SYGVNS. V was trimmed by 3 bases and J by 1 base, leaving 9 bases between them. The CDR3 region is CASSDRTVNTGELFF. The CDR3 DNA follows: TGTGCCAGCAGTGACAGGACAGTGAACACCGGGGAGCTGTTTTTT.

This sequence joins TRBV7-6 and TRBJ2-3; a possible D gene is TRBD1 (6 bases). The ends were cut back, 5 bases at V and 0 bases at J, with 15 bases in the middle. The germline gives CDR1 SGHVS, CDR2 FNYEAQ. The CDR3 runs to 16 residues. CDR3 nucleotide sequence: TGTGCCAGCAGCCTCCGGACAGCGACTAGCACAGATACGCAGTATTTT. It translates to CASSLRTATSTDTQYF. Based on the CDR3 plus reference TRBV7-6 and TRBJ2-3, the full variable domain is GAGVSQSPRYKVTKRGQDVALRCDPISGHVSLYWYRQALGQGPEFLTYFNYEAQQDKSGLPNDRFSAERPEGSISTLTIQRTEQRDSAMYRCASSLRTATSTDTQYFGPGTRLTVL.

This chain uses TRBV7-2 with TRBJ2-1; 8 positions match TRBD2. This CDR3 contains 16 residues. The J segment lost 4 bases and the V segment lost 1 base, leaving 6 bases of the junction unmatched. Germline CDR1 is SGHTA and CDR2 is FQGNSA. The CDR3 region has the DNA TGTGCCAGCAGCTTAGGTCACGGGGGGGCTTACAATGAGCAGTTCTTC. It translates to CASSLGHGGAYNEQFF.

This chain links TRBV21-1 with TRBJ2-2; TRBD1, the table's D call, was not compared with the DNA. TRBV21-1 is a known pseudogene. This CDR3 has 13 residues. The CDR3 here is CASSKQNTGELFF. The CDR3 nucleotides are TGTGCCAGCAGCAAACAGAACACCGGGGAGCTGTTTTTT.

This chain links TRBV7-9 with TRBJ1-2; 7 nucleotides match TRBD1. Trimming cost V 2 bases and J 3 bases; bases outside gene matches: 3. The CDR3 extends over 14 amino acids. In germline, CDR1 is SEHNR, CDR2 FQNEAQ (reference sequence). The CDR3 DNA reads as TGTGCCAGCAGCTTACGACAGGGAGACTATGGCTACACCTTC. Protein sequence: CASSLRQGDYGYTF.

V usage is TRBV14 and J usage is TRBJ1-6, with D perhaps TRBD1 (5 bases). From germline, CDR1 is SGHDN and CDR2 FVKESK. V was trimmed by 1 base and J by 4 bases, leaving 11 bases between them. The CDR3 loop spans 16 amino acids. CDR3 residues: CASSQGGRDYNSPLHF. CDR3 coding DNA: TGTGCCAGCAGCCAAGGTGGCAGGGATTATAATTCACCCCTCCACTTT.

This chain connects TRBV30 to TRBJ1-6; 7 bases line up with TRBD1. V lost 5 bases and J lost 9; bases outside the gene matches: 1. There are 11 residues in the CDR3. Germline V gives CDR1 GTSNPN, CDR2 SVGIG (reference sequence). The CDR3 loop is CAWDRVSPLHF. The CDR3 DNA reads as TGTGCCTGGGACAGGGTTTCACCCCTCCACTTT.